These 32 T cell receptor beta chains were sequenced from one sample in a study of CD8 T cells in Susac syndrome. Roughly 0.45 to 1 ug RNA was reverse transcribed with random hexamers. TCRdb reanalysed the immunoSEQ multiplex PCR reads using MiXCR and keeps one entry per CDR3 protein. The sample holds roughly 300,000 distinct CDR3 sequences, more than 75% seen once. The sequenced sample consisted of CD8+ T cells from PBMCs. The receptor source for this set is a human donor with multiple sclerosis.

The chain carries TRBV27 and TRBJ2-7; 8 nucleotides line up with TRBD1. Per germline, CDR1 MNHEY and CDR2 SMNVEV (reference sequence). The CDR3 loop spans 15 amino acids. V trimming: 0 bases; J trimming: 6 bases; junction bases outside the gene matches: 7. The DNA of the CDR3 is TGTGCCAGCAGTTTATCAGGGACAGGTCGCCGCGAGCAGTACTTC. Protein product: CASSLSGTGRREQYF.

The chain employs TRBV4-2 and TRBJ2-7; TRBD1 aligns across 10 bases. This CDR3 has 16 amino acids. Per germline, CDR1 LGHNA and CDR2 YNFKEQ. V trimming: 0 bases; J trimming: 5 bases; junction bases outside the gene matches: 7. CDR3 region: CASSQDERQGADEQYF. The CDR3, as DNA: TGTGCCAGCAGCCAAGACGAGAGACAGGGGGCCGACGAGCAGTACTTC.

The rearrangement joins TRBV9 to TRBJ2-1, with no clear D. CDR1 is SGDLS and CDR2 is YYNGEE in the germline V gene. Between the trimmed V and J ends, which lost 7 bases and 9 bases, there was a span of 5 bases. The CDR3 runs 9 residues. Written as DNA, the CDR3 is TGTGCCAGCGGTGGTGAGCAGTTCTTC. It yields the protein CASGGEQFF.

The rearrangement uses TRBV7-6 and TRBJ2-3; 7 bases are shared with TRBD1. After removal of 5 bases from V and 2 bases from J, the junction contained 10 bases not matched to a gene. The germline CDR1 and CDR2 sequences are SGHVS and FNYEAQ. CDR3 size: 16 residues. The CDR3 reads CASSITGTVNTDTQYF. The CDR3 region has the DNA TGTGCCAGCAGCATTACCGGGACAGTCAACACAGATACGCAGTATTTT.

CDR3 nucleotides: TGTGCCAGCAGCTGCCGATACGAGCAGTACTTC. Its protein is CASSCRYEQYF. V is TRBV5-4 and J is TRBJ2-7; unclear D gene. The germline CDR1 and CDR2 sequences are SGHNT and YYREEE (reference sequence). The CDR3 loop spans 11 amino acids. Trimming stripped 3 bases from V and 4 bases from J, with 5 bases between.

The J gene is TRBJ2-1, the V gene TRBV5-4; 12 nucleotides match TRBD1. The CDR3 has 16 residues. Trimming at V came to 6 bases and at J to 7 bases, leaving 11 bases not matched to a gene. The germline gives CDR1 SGHNT, CDR2 YYREEE (reference sequence). The CDR3 region has the DNA TGTGCCAGCACCTTATTAGGGACAGGGGGCAAGAATGAGCAGTTCTTC. Translation gives CASTLLGTGGKNEQFF.

This clonotype occurred once. The chain uses TRBV11-2 and TRBJ2-1; 12 nucleotides match TRBD2. Trimming at V came to 2 bases and at J to 9 bases, leaving 2 bases not matched to a gene. The CDR3 is made up of 14 amino acids. Germline CDR1 SGHAT, CDR2 FQNNGV. This CDR3 is CASSLSSGRAEQFF. As DNA, the CDR3 is TGTGCCAGCAGCTTATCTAGCGGGAGGGCTGAGCAGTTCTTC.

The J gene is TRBJ2-7, the V gene TRBV9; 7 nucleotides agree with TRBD2. This CDR3 is 15 amino acids long. Germline V gene data show CDR1 as SGDLS and CDR2 as YYNGEE. V shed 2 bases, J shed 0 bases, and the junction held 5 bases outside the gene matches. DNA for the CDR3: TGTGCCAGCAGCGTCCGGGGCGGGAGCTCCTACGAGCAGTACTTC. It is translated as CASSVRGGSSYEQYF.

The V gene is TRBV24-1, the J gene TRBJ1-1, with 7 positions matching TRBD1. CDR3 length: 15 amino acids. The germline V gene encodes CDR1 KGHDR and CDR2 SFDVKD. V shed 11 bases and J 3 bases; nucleotides not matched to a gene: 14. The CDR3 region has the DNA TGTGCCATCCGTGGGAACAGGGGTCCCGACACTGAAGCTTTCTTT. Encoded protein: CAIRGNRGPDTEAFF.

The chain is built from TRBV27 and TRBJ2-6, with D perhaps given as TRBD1 or TRBD2 (5 bases each). CDR1 and CDR2 (germline): MNHEY, SMNVEV (reference sequence). V was cut by 5 bases and J by 0 bases, with 11 bases left in between. The CDR3 spans 16 residues. As DNA, the CDR3 is TGTGCCAGCAGTACGGGACCCGGCTCTGGGGCCAACGTCCTGACTTTC. Protein sequence: CASSTGPGSGANVLTF.

Here the CDR3 DNA reads TGTGCCAGCAGTATCGGGGGGAAGAACACTGAAGCTTTCTTT. Encoded protein: CASSIGGKNTEAFF. This rearrangement joins TRBV6-5 to TRBJ1-1, with D perhaps matching TRBD1 (5 bases). CDR3 size: 14 residues. Germline CDR1 reads MNHEY; CDR2 reads SVGAGI. V was pared by 5 bases and J by 1 base, with 11 bases between.

This clonotype was counted only a few times. The genes are TRBV2 and TRBJ2-7; D is possibly TRBD2 (6 bases). Germline CDR1 and CDR2: SNHLY and FYNNEI. The length of the CDR3 is 15 residues. V was cut by 8 bases and J by 1 base, with 18 bases left in between. In nucleotides, the CDR3 is TGTGCCAGCTCCTCACGGTCTAGCGAGTCCTACGAGCAGTACTTC. This codes for CASSSRSSESYEQYF.

This clonotype was picked up one time. The gene calls are TRBV5-1 and TRBJ2-7; unclear D gene. This CDR3 contains 16 residues. Trimming removed 0 bases from V and 0 bases from J, with 13 bases in between. The germline gives CDR1 SGHRS, CDR2 YFSETQ. CDR3 loop: CASSLAGSESSYEQYF. CDR3 DNA: TGCGCCAGCAGCTTGGCCGGCAGTGAAAGCTCCTACGAGCAGTACTTC.

CDR3 loop: CATRGDRNQPQHF. The CDR3 DNA sequence: TGCGCCACTAGAGGGGATAGGAATCAGCCCCAGCATTTT. The chain couples TRBV10-2 to TRBJ1-5; D is perhaps TRBD1 (5 bases). CDR1 and CDR2 (germline): WSHSY, SAAADI. The germline V and J ends were trimmed by 10 bases and 4 bases, with 14 bases remaining between them. The CDR3 consists of 13 residues.

This chain connects TRBV11-2 to TRBJ2-3; D ambiguous. Trimming stripped 1 base from V and 6 bases from J, with 8 bases between. The CDR3 loop spans 13 amino acids. Germline V gene data show CDR1 as SGHAT and CDR2 as FQNNGV. The CDR3 sequence: CASSLGARDTQYF. In DNA form, the CDR3 reads TGTGCCAGCAGCTTAGGTGCGAGGGATACGCAGTATTTT.

DNA of the CDR3: TGCGCCAGCCGAAGTATCGATGAGCAGTTCTTC. This gives the protein CASRSIDEQFF. The chain carries TRBV5-1 and TRBJ2-1, with D unclear. In germline, CDR1 is SGHRS, CDR2 YFSETQ. The CDR3 sequence is 11 residues long. V lost 7 bases, J lost 8 bases, and 10 bases lay in between.

The chain uses TRBV20-1 and TRBJ2-7; possibly TRBD2 for D (6 bases). This CDR3 has 15 residues. Trimming took off 0 bases at V and 1 base at J, with 13 bases between the two ends. Germline CDR1 is DFQATT and CDR2 is SNEGSKA (reference sequence). In nucleotides, the CDR3 is TGCAGTGCTAGAGATTCGGACTATTCATCCTACGAGCAGTACTTC. Amino acids: CSARDSDYSSYEQYF.

There are a few counts of this clonotype. The rearrangement links TRBV11-2 to TRBJ2-7; 7 nucleotides line up with TRBD1. The CDR3 length is 17 residues. The ends lost 4 bases at V and 2 bases at J; junction bases unmatched: 14. CDR1 is SGHAT, CDR2 FQNNGV, per germline. The DNA of the CDR3 is TGTGCCAGCAGCTCCGCCTCGTCAGGGGGTTCAACCTACGAGCAGTACTTC. As protein: CASSSASSGGSTYEQYF. Drawing the rest from reference TRBV11-2 and TRBJ2-7, the complete variable domain is EAGVAQSPRYKIIEKRQSVAFWCNPISGHATLYWYQQILGQGPKLLIQFQNNGVVDDSQLPKDRFSAERLKGVDSTLKIQPAKLEDSAVYLCASSSASSGGSTYEQYFGPGTRLTVT.

This clonotype came up a few times. One junction end disagrees with the germline gene, perhaps due to a read error. V and J are TRBV9 and TRBJ2-1; the match to TRBD2 covers 9 bases. Looked up from germline, CDR1 is SGDLS and CDR2 is YYNGEE. The CDR3 contains 11 residues. CDR3: CASSGRFEQFF. The CDR3 coding sequence is TGTGCCAGTAGCGGGAGATTTGAGCAGTTCTTC.

The chain couples TRBV12-3 or TRBV12-4 to TRBJ1-4; D unclear. The CDR3 covers 17 residues. V lost 3 bases and J lost 0, with 14 bases in between. CDR3 nucleotides: TGTGCCAGCAGTTTCCTCGTCCGGCCTGCAACTAATGAAAAACTGTTTTTT. Its protein product is CASSFLVRPATNEKLFF.

This chain connects TRBV6-5 to TRBJ2-1, with TRBD2 matching 10 bases. The CDR3 length is 16 residues. V dropped 1 base and J dropped 4; count of bases not matched to a gene: 4. Germline loops: CDR1 MNHEY, CDR2 SVGAGI. The CDR3 nucleotides are TGTGCCAGCAGTTACTTCACTAGCGGGGTATACAATGAGCAGTTCTTC. This translates into CASSYFTSGVYNEQFF.

The chain joins TRBV7-9 to TRBJ2-7; 7 positions agree with TRBD1. Germline V gives CDR1 SEHNR, CDR2 FQNEAQ (reference sequence). The CDR3 has 15 residues. J gave up 3 bases and V 4 bases, and 9 bases lay outside the gene matches. In DNA form, the CDR3 reads TGTGCCAGCAGCTCATTTACAGGGGCCCTCTACGAGCAGTACTTC. It specifies CASSSFTGALYEQYF.

The chain uses TRBV30 and TRBJ2-3; D gene uncertain. Trimming shortened V by 4 bases and J by 0 bases, and 11 bases separated the two germline ends. Germline CDR1 GTSNPN, CDR2 SVGIG (reference sequence). The CDR3 runs 14 residues. This CDR3 reads CAWIGTASTDTQYF. In nucleotides, the CDR3 is TGTGCCTGGATTGGTACAGCTAGCACAGATACGCAGTATTTT. Full variable domain (missing parts from reference TRBV30 and TRBJ2-3): SQTIHQWPATLVQPVGSPLSLECTVEGTSNPNLYWYRQAAGRGLQLLFYSVGIGQISSEVPQNLSASRPQDRQFILSSKKLLLSDSGFYLCAWIGTASTDTQYFGPGTRLTVL.

The rearrangement links TRBV27 to TRBJ2-2; D gene ambiguous. Germline V gene lookup returns CDR1 MNHEY and CDR2 SMNVEV (reference sequence). V lost 6 bases to trimming and J lost 7 bases, with 12 bases between them. The CDR3 runs 13 residues. The CDR3 region has the DNA TGTGCCAGCAGGTTTAGACTCGGCGGGGAGCTGTTTTTT. Translated: CASRFRLGGELFF.

The rearrangement uses TRBV5-4 and TRBJ2-1; D may be TRBD1 (5 bases). Germline loops: CDR1 SGHNT, CDR2 YYREEE (reference sequence). Trimming took 3 bases from V and 10 from J, leaving 17 bases between them. The CDR3 extends over 14 amino acids. CDR3 bases: TGTGCCAGCAGCTCAGGATTTGGGGCGCGGGAGCAGTTCTTC. Residues: CASSSGFGAREQFF.

The chain carries TRBV10-3 and TRBJ2-7, with D perhaps being TRBD1 or TRBD2 (6 bases each). Germline CDR1 and CDR2: ENHRY and SYGVKD. Trimming removed 0 bases at V and 3 bases at J, with 15 bases between. CDR3 length: 16 amino acids. The CDR3 loop is CAISESKGGSRYEQYF. The CDR3 nucleotides are TGTGCCATCAGTGAGTCGAAGGGGGGCAGTCGCTACGAGCAGTACTTC.

The V call is TRBV28, the J call TRBJ2-1; TRBD1 matches at 7 bases. The V and J ends lost 6 bases and 5 bases, in that order; junction bases with no gene match: 7. The CDR3 extends over 14 amino acids. Germline lookup yields CDR1 MDHEN and CDR2 SYDVKM. Here the CDR3 reads CASRRTGEDNEQFF. CDR3 bases: TGTGCCAGCAGAAGAACAGGGGAAGACAATGAGCAGTTCTTC. The whole variable domain, filled in from reference TRBV28 and TRBJ2-1, reads DVKVTQSSRYLVKRTGEKVFLECVQDMDHENMFWYRQDPGLGLRLIYFSYDVKMKEKGDIPEGYSVSREKKERFSLILESASTNQTSMYLCASRRTGEDNEQFFGPGTRLTVL.

This clonotype showed up just once. The rearrangement uses TRBV3-1 and TRBJ2-7, with 10 positions matching TRBD2. CDR3 length: 15 amino acids. Germline CDR1 and CDR2: LGHDT and YNNKEL (reference sequence). The V segment lost 4 bases and the J segment 2 bases; nucleotides outside the gene matches: 5. Written as DNA, the CDR3 is TGTGCCAGCAGCCCTGGACTAGCGGCGACCTACGAGCAGTACTTC. Translated, it gives CASSPGLAATYEQYF.

The rearrangement joins TRBV28 to TRBJ1-5; D remains unclear. Germline V gene sequence: CDR1 MDHEN, CDR2 SYDVKM. The CDR3 is 14 amino acids. The V gene lost 6 bases and the J gene lost 4 bases, with 13 bases spanning the gap. CDR3 sequence reads: CASSYTDENQPQHF. The CDR3 DNA reads as TGTGCCAGCAGCTACACAGACGAGAATCAGCCCCAGCATTTT.

This sequence joins TRBV7-8 and TRBJ1-5; the D gene is possibly TRBD1 (5 bases). Germline CDR1 is SGHVS and CDR2 is FQNEAQ. Trimming took off 2 bases at V and 5 bases at J, with 16 bases between the two ends. This CDR3 has 16 amino acids. The CDR3 DNA follows: TGTGCCAGCAGCTTAAAACTGGGGGTCATGGATCAGCCCCAGCATTTT. Translating it yields CASSLKLGVMDQPQHF.

The rearrangement joins TRBV6-9 to TRBJ2-7; 14 bases match TRBD2. CDR3 length: 17 residues. CDR1 and CDR2 from the germline V gene are MNHGY and SVAAGI. Trimming at V came to 3 bases and at J to 4 bases, leaving 8 bases not matched to a gene. CDR3 region: CASSYHSGTSGSYEQYF. The DNA of the CDR3 is TGTGCCAGCAGTTACCATAGTGGGACTAGCGGGAGTTACGAGCAGTACTTC.

The rearrangement uses TRBV6-6 and TRBJ1-6, with TRBD1 as a possible D gene (6 bases). Germline V gene data show CDR1 as MNHNY and CDR2 as SVGAGI (reference sequence). This CDR3 has 15 residues. The ends were cut back, 10 bases at V and 6 bases at J, with 19 bases in the middle. In DNA form, the CDR3 reads TGTGCCACCGGTCCCCACAGGGTTACTAATTCACCCCTCCACTTT. The encoded protein is CATGPHRVTNSPLHF.